The T cell receptor beta chain under discussion was sequenced for a study of cytotoxic CD8 clonotypes in ibrutinib-treated CLL. Study background: Within the patient group, about a dozen were relapsed/refractory and some 14 treatment-naive, and about 17 were IGHV unmutated. Timing of response sample collection was a median approximately eleven months after treatment start, with a range of 6 to 36.

This clone was observed a handful of times. Antigen unknown. Study-wide results and limits: At baseline, clonality was higher than in age-matched healthy donors and correlated with CD8+ counts.

The table came from immunoSEQ multiplex PCR; TCRdb's copy has only in-frame clones and leaves some out. The sample lists approximately 150,000 clones; approximately 80% were seen once. Germline V CDR1 and CDR2: SGHDN, FVKESK. CDR3 length: 15 amino acids. With 4 bases clipped from V and 6 bases from J, the junction kept 9 bases outside the gene matches. The TCR comes from a human donor with chronic lymphocytic leukemia. The chain couples TRBV14 to TRBJ2-7, with 10 bases fitting TRBD1. Sequencing used PBMCs, obtained after 12 months of ibrutinib treatment. CDR3 nucleotide sequence: TGTGCCAGCAGCCTGTTACCGGGACAGGGGAGCGAGCAGTACTTC. Its protein product is CASSLLPGQGSEQYF.